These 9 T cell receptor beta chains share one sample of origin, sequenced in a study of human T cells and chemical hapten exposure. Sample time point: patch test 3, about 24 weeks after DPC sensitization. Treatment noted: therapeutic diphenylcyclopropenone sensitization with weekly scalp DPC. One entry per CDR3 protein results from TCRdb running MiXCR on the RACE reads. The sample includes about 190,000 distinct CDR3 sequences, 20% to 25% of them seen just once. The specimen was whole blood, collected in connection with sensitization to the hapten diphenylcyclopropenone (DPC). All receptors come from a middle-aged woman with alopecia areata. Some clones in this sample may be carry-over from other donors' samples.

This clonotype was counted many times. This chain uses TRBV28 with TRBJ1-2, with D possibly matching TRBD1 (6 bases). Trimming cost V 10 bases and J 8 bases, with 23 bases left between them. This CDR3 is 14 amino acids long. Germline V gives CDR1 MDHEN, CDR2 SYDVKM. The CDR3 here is CATGEKGVLGGYTF. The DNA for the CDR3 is TGTGCCACAGGAGAAAAGGGGGTCTTGGGGGGCTACACCTTC.

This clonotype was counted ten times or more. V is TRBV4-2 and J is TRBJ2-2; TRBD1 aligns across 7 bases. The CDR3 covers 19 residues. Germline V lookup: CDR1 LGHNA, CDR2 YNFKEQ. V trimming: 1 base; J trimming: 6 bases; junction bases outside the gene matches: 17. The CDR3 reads CASSQVRSQGVRIAGELFF. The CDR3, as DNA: TGTGCCAGCAGCCAAGTACGGTCTCAGGGGGTCCGGATCGCCGGGGAGCTGTTTTTT.

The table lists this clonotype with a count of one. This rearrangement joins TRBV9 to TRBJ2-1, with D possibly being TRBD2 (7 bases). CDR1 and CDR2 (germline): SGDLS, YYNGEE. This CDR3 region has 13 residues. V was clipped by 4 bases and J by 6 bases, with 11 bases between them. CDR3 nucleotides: TGTGCCAGCAGCAAGGGGGAGGGCAATGAGCAGTTCTTC. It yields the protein CASSKGEGNEQFF.

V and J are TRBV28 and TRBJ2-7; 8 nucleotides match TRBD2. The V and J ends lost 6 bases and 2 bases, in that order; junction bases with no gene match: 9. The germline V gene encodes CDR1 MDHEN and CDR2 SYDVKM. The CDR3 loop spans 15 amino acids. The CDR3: CASSRGTRLTYEQYF. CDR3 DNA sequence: TGTGCCAGCAGCCGCGGGACTAGACTAACCTACGAGCAGTACTTC.

For the CDR3, the DNA is TGTGCCAGCAGTTCAGACAGCCACCTTAGGGAGCAGTACTTC. Its translation is CASSSDSHLREQYF. This chain joins TRBV28 and TRBJ2-7, with D tentatively TRBD1 (5 bases). The germline V and J ends were trimmed by 4 bases and 7 bases, with 17 bases remaining between them. This CDR3 is built from 14 residues. Germline assignment: CDR1 MDHEN and CDR2 SYDVKM. The variable domain in full, with the rest retrieved from reference TRBV28 and TRBJ2-7, is DVKVTQSSRYLVKRTGEKVFLECVQDMDHENMFWYRQDPGLGLRLIYFSYDVKMKEKGDIPEGYSVSREKKERFSLILESASTNQTSMYLCASSSDSHLREQYFGPGTRLTVT.

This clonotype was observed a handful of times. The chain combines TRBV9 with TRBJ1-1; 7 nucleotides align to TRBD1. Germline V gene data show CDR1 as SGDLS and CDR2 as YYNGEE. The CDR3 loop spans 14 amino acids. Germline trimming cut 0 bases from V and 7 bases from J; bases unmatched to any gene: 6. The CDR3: CASSVGPGGIEAFF. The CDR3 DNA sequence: TGTGCCAGCAGCGTAGGTCCAGGGGGGATTGAAGCTTTCTTT.

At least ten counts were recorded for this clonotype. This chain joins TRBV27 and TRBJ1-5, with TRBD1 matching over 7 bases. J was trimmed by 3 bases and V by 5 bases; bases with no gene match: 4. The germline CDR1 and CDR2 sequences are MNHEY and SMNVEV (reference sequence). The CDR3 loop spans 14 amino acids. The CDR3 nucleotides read TGTGCCAGCAGTCCCGACAGGGCCAATCAGCCCCAGCATTTT. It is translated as CASSPDRANQPQHF.

The CDR3 sequence: CSADAPDFGLYNEQFF. CDR3 in DNA: TGCAGCGCCGATGCGCCGGATTTCGGGTTGTACAATGAGCAGTTCTTC. This chain uses TRBV29-1 with TRBJ2-1; D is unresolved. Germline V CDR1 and CDR2: SQVTM, ANQGSEA. The CDR3 sequence is 16 residues long. V dropped 7 bases and J dropped 4 bases, with 23 bases sitting between them.

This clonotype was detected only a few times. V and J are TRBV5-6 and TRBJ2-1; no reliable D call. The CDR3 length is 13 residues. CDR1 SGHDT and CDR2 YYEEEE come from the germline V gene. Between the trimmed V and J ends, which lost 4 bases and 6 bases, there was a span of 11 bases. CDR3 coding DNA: TGTGCCAGCAGCCCGGTAGCTCGCAATGAGCAGTTCTTC. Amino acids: CASSPVARNEQFF.